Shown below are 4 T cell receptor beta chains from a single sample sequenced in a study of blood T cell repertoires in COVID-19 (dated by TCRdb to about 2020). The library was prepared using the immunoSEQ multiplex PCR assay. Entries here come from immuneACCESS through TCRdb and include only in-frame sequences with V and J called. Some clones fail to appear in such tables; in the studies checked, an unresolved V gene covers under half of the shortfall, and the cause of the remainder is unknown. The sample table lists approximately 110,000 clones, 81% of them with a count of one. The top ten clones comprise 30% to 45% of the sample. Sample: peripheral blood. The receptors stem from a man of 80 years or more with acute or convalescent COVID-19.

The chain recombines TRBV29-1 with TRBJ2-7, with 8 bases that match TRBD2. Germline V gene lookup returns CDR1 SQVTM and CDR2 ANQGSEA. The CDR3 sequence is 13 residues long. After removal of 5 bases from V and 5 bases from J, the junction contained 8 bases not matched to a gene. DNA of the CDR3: TGCAGCGTTCGAAGCGGGAGTCTCAACGAGCAGTACTTC. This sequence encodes CSVRSGSLNEQYF.

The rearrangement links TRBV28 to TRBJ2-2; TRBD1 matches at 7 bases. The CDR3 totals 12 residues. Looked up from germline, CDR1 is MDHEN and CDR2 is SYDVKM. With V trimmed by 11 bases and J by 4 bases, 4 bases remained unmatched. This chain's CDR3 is CASGTVTGELFF. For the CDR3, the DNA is TGTGCCTCCGGGACAGTCACCGGGGAGCTGTTTTTT.

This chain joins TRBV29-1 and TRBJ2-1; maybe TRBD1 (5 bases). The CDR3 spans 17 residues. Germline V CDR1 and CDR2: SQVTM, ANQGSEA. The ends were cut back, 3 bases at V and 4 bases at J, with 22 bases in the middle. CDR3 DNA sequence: TGCAGCGTTGATCTTGTAGCCAGGCGCAAGGGGTACAATGAGCAGTTCTTC. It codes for CSVDLVARRKGYNEQFF.

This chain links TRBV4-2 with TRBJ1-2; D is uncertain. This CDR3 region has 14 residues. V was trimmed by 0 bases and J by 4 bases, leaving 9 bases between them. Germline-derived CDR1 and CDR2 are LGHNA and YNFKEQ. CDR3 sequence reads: CASSQEASPYGYTF. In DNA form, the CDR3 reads TGTGCCAGCAGCCAAGAGGCCAGTCCCTATGGCTACACCTTC.